A selection of T cell receptor beta chains follows, all from one sample in a study of T-cell reconstitution after alpha-beta-depleted transplantation in children. TCRdb re-called the PCR reads through MiXCR, storing one row per CDR3 protein. The sample shows about 270,000 distinct CDR3 sequences, approximately 9.6% of them seen only once. The source was PBMCs from the stem cell graft donor, collected from the stem cell graft. The receptors here all came from a human donor who donated a stem cell graft to a child with SCID. CDR3s include the opening cysteine and the closing phenylalanine or tryptophan. D genes are given only for firm matches.

v_gene	d_gene	j_gene	CDR3aa
TRBV9	TRBD1	TRBJ1-6	CASSVATGAGSPLHF
TRBV3-1	.	TRBJ1-6	CASSPTLGGAYVSPLHF
TRBV5-1	.	TRBJ2-3	CASTLGHGTDTQYF
TRBV12-3/TRBV12-4	.	TRBJ2-5	CASSLAATQETQYF
TRBV20-1	.	TRBJ1-2	CSASISDYGYTF
TRBV9	.	TRBJ2-2	CASSRGPLNTGELFF
TRBV29-1	.	TRBJ2-7	CSVRTPGQTYEQYF
TRBV27	TRBD2	TRBJ2-7	CASSERRGADYEQYF
TRBV11-2	TRBD2	TRBJ2-3	CASSLGRGWRGGRPDTQYF
TRBV9	TRBD2	TRBJ2-2	CASSVGLAGGAGELFF
TRBV9	.	TRBJ2-7	CASSVEASMNEQYF
TRBV9	.	TRBJ1-1	CASSVGQGSYTEAFF
TRBV20-1	TRBD1	TRBJ2-7	CSARDYRGTYEQYF
TRBV29-1	.	TRBJ2-7	CSVLSRGEQYF
TRBV10-3	.	TRBJ2-7	CAISDSGGGHEQYF
TRBV9	.	TRBJ1-5	CASSVGGFGQPQHF
TRBV12-3/TRBV12-4	.	TRBJ2-1	CASSFSGGDEQFF
TRBV12-3/TRBV12-4	TRBD1	TRBJ2-7	CASKVTGTGGSEQYF
TRBV7-6	.	TRBJ1-6	CASRERGAYNSPLHF
TRBV18	TRBD1	TRBJ2-7	CASSSGTGGTEQYF
TRBV20-1	.	TRBJ1-1	CSAPPGVNTEAFF
TRBV6-6	TRBD2	TRBJ2-3	CAIREGHTDTQYF
TRBV4-1	TRBD2	TRBJ2-3	CASSQATAGNTDTQYF
TRBV5-8	TRBD1	TRBJ1-4	CASSFSPDRTNEKLFF
TRBV7-9	.	TRBJ2-7	CASRGSGEQYF
TRBV7-8	.	TRBJ1-1	CASSFLQAAPMNTEAFF
TRBV7-2	.	TRBJ2-7	CASSKSGQNEQYF
TRBV10-3	.	TRBJ2-2	CAISSRDTGELFF
TRBV20-1	TRBD2	TRBJ2-1	CSARVSGGIGYNEQFF
TRBV5-1	.	TRBJ2-1	CASSFRVNNEQFF
TRBV12-3/TRBV12-4	TRBD2	TRBJ2-7	CASSWVLAGGSSYEQYF
TRBV7-9	.	TRBJ2-1	CASSLPNNNEQFF
TRBV20-1	.	TRBJ2-3	CSGTILGTDTQYF